Here is one TCR beta chain with its context. This sample is part of a study of sequential checkpoint blockade in melanoma. Study at large: After both sequences, patients received maintenance nivolumab.

Treatment: randomized to nivolumab then ipilimumab (arm A) or the reverse (arm B). No patient had prior DNA-damaging chemotherapy. Live CD3+CD8+ CD19− CD56− cells were sorted from PBMCs. The protocol was immunoSEQ multiplex PCR, while the TCRdb copy is restricted to in-frame clones and leaves out a portion. The table lists roughly 5,000 clones, roughly 50% of them singletons. The CDR3 is 14 residues long. The germline CDR1 and CDR2 sequences are SNHLY and FYNNEI. V shed 6 bases, J shed 8 bases, and the junction held 9 bases outside the gene matches. The sequencing used CD8+ T cells sorted from blood (inferred from file names), collected from a patient given nivolumab and ipilimumab in sequence. V and J are TRBV2 and TRBJ1-2; 10 positions agree with TRBD1. The source is a human donor with melanoma. CDR3 DNA: TGTGCCAGCAGGGCTCCAGGACAGGGGGTAGGCTACACCTTC. Protein: CASRAPGQGVGYTF.